These 9 T cell receptor beta chains came from one sample sequenced in a study of OX40 agonist ivuxolimab in advanced cancers. Generated by immunoSEQ multiplex PCR, the TCRdb table keeps only in-frame clones and is missing some. There are over 45,000 clones in the sample; over 80% occur only once, and 1.2% lies in the top ten. Here the sequenced sample was CD4+ or CD8+ T cells sorted from blood, taken in a trial of the OX40 agonist ivuxolimab. The receptor source for this set is an adult with an advanced solid tumor such as melanoma, head and neck, liver or kidney cancer.

The J gene is TRBJ2-3, the V gene TRBV27; D not certain. CDR1 is MNHEY, CDR2 SMNVEV, per germline (reference sequence). The length of the CDR3 is 13 residues. Trimming stripped 4 bases from V and 3 bases from J, with 8 bases between. In DNA, the CDR3 is TGTGCCAGCAGTTCCCTAAAAACAGATACGCAGTATTTT. Translation gives CASSSLKTDTQYF.

This chain connects TRBV27 to TRBJ1-3; 7 bases are a match to TRBD1. The V gene's germline CDR1 is MNHEY and CDR2 SMNVEV (reference sequence). The CDR3 is 14 residues long. Trimming at V came to 8 bases and at J to 4 bases, leaving 8 bases not matched to a gene. CDR3 DNA sequence: TGTGCCAGCTGGAGCGGCAGGGGGGGAAACACCATATATTTT. As protein: CASWSGRGGNTIYF.

V usage is TRBV2 and J usage is TRBJ1-5; 8 bases are shared with TRBD1. Looked up from germline, CDR1 is SNHLY and CDR2 is FYNNEI. The CDR3 has 13 amino acids. The V segment lost 6 bases and the J segment 4 bases; nucleotides outside the gene matches: 2. CDR3 nucleotide sequence: TGTGCCAGCAGCTACAGGGGGAATCAGCCCCAGCATTTT. Translated: CASSYRGNQPQHF.

The chain is built from TRBV5-6 and TRBJ2-3, with D possibly matching TRBD1 (6 bases). V lost 1 base, J lost 7 bases, and 16 bases lay in between. This CDR3 is built from 15 residues. CDR1 is SGHDT and CDR2 is YYEEEE in the germline V gene. This chain's CDR3 is CASSLWVLGQHTQYF. The CDR3 coding sequence is TGTGCCAGCAGCTTGTGGGTATTAGGACAGCATACGCAGTATTTT.

J is TRBJ1-1 and V is TRBV21-1; TRBD1 was called by the table and not checked on the DNA. TRBV21-1 is a pseudogene locus. This CDR3 spans 10 amino acids. The DNA of the CDR3 is TGTGCCAGCAGCCCCAGAGAAGCTTTCTTT. Encoded protein: CASSPREAFF.

This clone has just one count. The CDR3 DNA sequence: TGTGCCAGCAGCTTAGTCCTCTCCACCTACGAGCAGTACTTC. Residues: CASSLVLSTYEQYF. This chain uses TRBV7-2 with TRBJ2-7, with D uncertain. The CDR3 runs to 14 residues. Trimming stripped 1 base from V and 2 bases from J, with 9 bases between. Germline CDR1 SGHTA, CDR2 FQGNSA.

This clone has just one count. The genes are TRBV19 and TRBJ1-1; 8 bases map to TRBD1. The V gene end was trimmed by 5 bases and the J gene end by 7 bases; junction bases not matched to a gene: 9. There are 14 residues in the CDR3. Germline-derived CDR1 and CDR2 are LNHDA and SQIVND (reference sequence). CDR3 bases: TGTGCCAGTAGTCTCGGACAGGGAATTTTTGAAGCTTTCTTT. It specifies CASSLGQGIFEAFF.

V usage is TRBV7-2 and J usage is TRBJ2-1; TRBD2 aligns across 11 bases. The length of the CDR3 is 16 residues. Germline CDR1 reads SGHTA; CDR2 reads FQGNSA. The ends lost 3 bases at V and 2 bases at J; junction bases unmatched: 3. The CDR3 loop is CASSFTSGGPYNEQFF. The CDR3 region has the DNA TGTGCCAGCAGCTTCACTAGCGGGGGCCCCTACAATGAGCAGTTCTTC.

J is TRBJ2-3 and V is TRBV5-1; TRBD2 matches 7 bases. CDR1 is SGHRS and CDR2 is YFSETQ in the germline V gene. The CDR3 has 15 amino acids. V lost 0 bases to trimming and J lost 1 base; unmatched junction nucleotides: 2. The CDR3 spells CASSLAAGGTDTQYF. The CDR3 DNA sequence: TGCGCCAGCAGCTTGGCTGCGGGGGGCACAGATACGCAGTATTTT.